Listed below are T cell receptor beta chains from one sample, sequenced in a study of T cell responses to AZD1222 COVID-19 vaccine. Method: immunoSEQ multiplex PCR; TCRdb's copy keeps in-frame clones and lacks some. Of around 70,000 clones listed, 70% to 90% were seen once; the top ten hold around 1.2%. The material sequenced was peripheral blood, taken 28 days after the second AZD1222 dose. The source is an adult who received the AZD1222 COVID-19 vaccine. Each CDR3 is given with its conserved first and last residue. D genes are given only for firm matches. Some rows have no size entry. The others give once, few or many, or a class for an expanded clone.

>NA|13|TRBV5-8|TRBJ1-6|NA
CASSETAGPILHF
TGTGCCAGCAGCGAAACTGCAGGGCCCATCCTCCACTTT
>NA|18|TRBV5-1|TRBJ2-3|NA
CASSSSAARALSTDTQYF
TGCGCCAGCAGCTCCTCGGCTGCGCGGGCCCTGAGCACAGATACGCAGTATTTT
>NA|11|TRBV6-5|TRBJ2-7|few
CASSTRGEQYF
TGTGCCAGCAGTACCCGTGGGGAGCAGTACTTC
>NA|14|TRBV9|TRBJ2-7|once
CASSPSPSTYEQYF
TGTGCCAGCAGTCCTAGTCCTTCAACCTACGAGCAGTACTTC
>TRBD2|16|TRBV7-6|TRBJ2-2|NA
CASSPVAGVNTGELFF
TGTGCCAGCAGCCCCGTAGCGGGAGTGAACACCGGGGAGCTGTTTTTT
>NA|15|TRBV6-1|TRBJ2-7|few
CASSEAGGPSYEQYF
TGTGCCAGCAGTGAAGCTGGGGGTCCCTCCTACGAGCAGTACTTC
>NA|11|TRBV30|TRBJ1-1|NA
CAWSAPAKAFF
TGTGCCTGGAGTGCTCCGGCTAAAGCTTTCTTT
>NA|17|TRBV10-3|TRBJ1-2|NA
CAISAPGGRERVYGYTF
TGTGCCATCAGTGCCCCGGGGGGCAGGGAGAGGGTGTATGGCTACACCTTC
>NA|14|TRBV19|TRBJ1-2|NA
CASSIDLTEIDYTF
TGTGCCAGTAGTATAGATCTCACTGAAATTGACTACACCTTC
>TRBD2|15|TRBV7-2|TRBJ2-3|once
CASSLEGLAERGRYF
TGTGCCAGCAGCTTAGAGGGACTAGCAGAAAGGGGGAGGTATTTT
>TRBD1|15|TRBV6-5|TRBJ1-5|NA
CASSARDRGHQPQHF
TGTGCCAGCAGCGCCAGGGACAGGGGGCATCAGCCCCAGCATTTT
>NA|11|TRBV2|TRBJ2-7|NA
CASGGTYEQYF
TGTGCCAGCGGCGGGACCTACGAGCAGTACTTC
>TRBD1|13|TRBV12-3/TRBV12-4|TRBJ1-1|NA
CASRRTGNTEAFF
TGTGCCAGCAGACGGACAGGGAACACTGAAGCTTTCTTT